These 19 T cell receptor beta chains originate from one sample sequenced in a study of T cell responses to AZD1222 COVID-19 vaccine. Clones were sequenced by immunoSEQ multiplex PCR, and TCRdb holds only the in-frame ones, with some missing. The table records about 110,000 clones, roughly 87% of them present only once. The sample was peripheral blood, taken on day 0 of AZD1222 vaccination. The receptors originated from an adult in good health.

The genes are TRBV7-9 and TRBJ1-3; weak D call: TRBD1 (6 bases). The germline gives CDR1 SEHNR, CDR2 FQNEAQ (reference sequence). With 6 bases removed from V and 0 bases from J, the gap between germline ends came to 12 bases. CDR3 length: 15 residues. In DNA form, the CDR3 reads TGTGCCAGCAGGTTACAGGGTTTCTCTGGAAACACCATATATTTT. It specifies CASRLQGFSGNTIYF. The full variable domain, in which reference TRBV7-9 and TRBJ1-3 provide the parts outside the CDR3, is DTGVSQNPRHKITKRGQNVTFRCDPISEHNRLYWYRQTLGQGPEFLTYFQNEAQLEKSRLLSDRFSAERPKGSFSTLEIQRTEQGDSAMYLCASRLQGFSGNTIYFGEGSWLTVV.

This chain links TRBV3-1 (or the pseudogene TRBV3-2) with TRBJ2-3; 8 nucleotides match TRBD2. Germline CDR1 reads LGHDT; CDR2 reads YNNKEL (reference sequence). V dropped 2 bases and J dropped 3; count of bases not matched to a gene: 4. The CDR3 totals 15 residues. The CDR3 DNA reads as TGTGCCAGCAGCCAACCGGGACTAGGGACAGATACGCAGTATTTT. This gives the protein CASSQPGLGTDTQYF.

The chain uses TRBV10-3 and TRBJ1-1; TRBD1 is a possible D gene (5 bases). This CDR3 contains 13 residues. CDR1 ENHRY and CDR2 SYGVKD come from the germline V gene. Trimming cost V 8 bases and J 10 bases, with 20 bases left between them. The CDR3 loop is CAIGGTGRGTAFF. The CDR3, as DNA: TGTGCCATCGGCGGGACGGGAAGGGGAACAGCTTTCTTT.

This clone was observed a handful of times. In nucleotides, the CDR3 is TGTGCCAGCAGTGAAGAACAGGAGACAGATACGCAGTATTTT. Protein product: CASSEEQETDTQYF. This sequence joins TRBV6-4 and TRBJ2-3, with D possibly TRBD1 on 5 matching bases. The germline V gene encodes CDR1 MRHNA and CDR2 SNTAGT. The CDR3 extends over 14 amino acids. The ends were cut back, 3 bases at V and 3 bases at J, with 10 bases in the middle.

V and J are TRBV24-1 and TRBJ1-1; D unresolved. Germline-derived CDR1 and CDR2 are KGHDR and SFDVKD. CDR3 length: 14 amino acids. V lost 4 bases, J lost 4 bases, and 12 bases lay in between. CDR3 sequence: CATSESGLGTEAFF. CDR3 bases: TGTGCCACCAGTGAATCTGGGTTGGGCACTGAAGCTTTCTTT.

The gene calls are TRBV7-8 and TRBJ1-2; TRBD1 might be the D (6 bases). This CDR3 region has 15 residues. Trimming took 5 bases from V and 0 from J, leaving 13 bases between them. Germline assignment: CDR1 SGHVS and CDR2 FQNEAQ. The CDR3 DNA is TGTGCCAGCAGCCCCCGGGGGCAATCTAACTATGGCTACACCTTC. Translating it yields CASSPRGQSNYGYTF.

This chain joins TRBV6-4 and TRBJ2-2; 7 bases fit TRBD2. V dropped 2 bases and J dropped 3; count of bases not matched to a gene: 0. The germline V gene encodes CDR1 MRHNA and CDR2 SNTAGT. The CDR3 has 14 residues. CDR3: CASSDGLDTGELFF. The CDR3 region has the DNA TGTGCCAGCAGTGACGGACTAGACACCGGGGAGCTGTTTTTT.

V usage is TRBV30 and J usage is TRBJ1-3; 8 bases agree with TRBD1. The ends lost 6 bases at V and 4 bases at J; junction bases unmatched: 11. Germline values: CDR1 GTSNPN, CDR2 SVGIG (reference sequence). There are 15 residues in the CDR3. CDR3 protein: CACPAGQGIGNTIYF. The CDR3, as DNA: TGTGCCTGCCCAGCCGGACAGGGCATAGGAAACACCATATATTTT.

J is TRBJ2-5 and V is TRBV19; D is undetermined. This CDR3 is built from 13 residues. CDR1 is LNHDA and CDR2 is SQIVND in the germline V gene (reference sequence). The V and J ends lost 5 bases and 6 bases respectively, with 13 bases between them. CDR3 coding DNA: TGTGCCAGTAGTGCAACCCAAACCCAGACCCAGTACTTC. It is translated as CASSATQTQTQYF.

Concerning this clone itself: Other DNA sequences in the same sample also yield this CDR3. The chain has TRBV2 and TRBJ1-1; possible D gene TRBD1, 5 bases. Trimming removed 4 bases at V and 0 bases at J, with 6 bases between. This CDR3 region has 13 residues. Per germline, CDR1 SNHLY and CDR2 FYNNEI. This CDR3 is CASSGGLNTEAFF. The CDR3 bases are TGTGCCAGCAGTGGGGGCCTGAACACTGAAGCTTTCTTT.

The chain combines TRBV5-1 with TRBJ1-2; 8 bases are a match to TRBD1. The trim removed 0 bases at V and 7 bases at J, leaving 5 bases unmatched. This CDR3 comprises 14 residues. Germline CDR1 is SGHRS and CDR2 is YFSETQ. CDR3 loop: CASSLAQGAPGYTF. The DNA of the CDR3 is TGCGCCAGCAGCTTGGCCCAGGGGGCGCCTGGCTACACCTTC.

This clone was observed a few times. The rearrangement links TRBV12-3 or TRBV12-4 to TRBJ1-1; no reliable D call. The CDR3 has 12 amino acids. V lost 6 bases, J lost 4 bases, and 9 bases lay in between. This chain's CDR3 is CASSKTGTEAFF. CDR3 nucleotides: TGTGCCAGCAGCAAGACCGGCACTGAAGCTTTCTTT.

This chain links TRBV5-4 with TRBJ2-6; possible D gene TRBD1, 5 bases. V was cut by 2 bases and J by 0 bases, with 6 bases left in between. CDR1 and CDR2 from the germline V gene are SGHNT and YYREEE (reference sequence). This CDR3 region has 15 residues. This chain's CDR3 is CASSFRDSGANVLTF. The DNA for the CDR3 is TGTGCCAGCAGCTTCAGGGACTCTGGGGCCAACGTCCTGACTTTC.

The chain carries TRBV11-3 and TRBJ2-1; TRBD2 aligns across 9 bases. This CDR3 contains 17 residues. CDR1 and CDR2 (germline): SGHNT, YENEEA. V shed 1 base and J 7 bases; nucleotides not matched to a gene: 11. The CDR3 DNA reads TGTGCCAGCAGCTTAGCTTTCCTCCTAGCGGGGAGGAATGAGCAGTTCTTC. This sequence encodes CASSLAFLLAGRNEQFF.

The rearrangement joins TRBV6-5 to TRBJ2-1; tentatively, D is TRBD1 or TRBD2 (5 bases each). The CDR3 is made up of 15 amino acids. The V end lost 7 bases, the J end lost 0 bases, and 13 bases lay between the germline ends. Germline loops: CDR1 MNHEY, CDR2 SVGAGI. CDR3 in DNA: TGTGCCAGCACCAAGGGGACCTTCTCCTACAATGAGCAGTTCTTC. This codes for CASTKGTFSYNEQFF.

The chain is built from TRBV4-1 and TRBJ1-6, with 10 bases aligning to TRBD1. Trimming cost V 3 bases and J 1 base; bases outside gene matches: 0. The CDR3 consists of 16 residues. CDR1 and CDR2 from the germline V gene are MGHRA and YSYEKL. CDR3 in DNA: TGCGCCAGCAGCCAGGGACAGGGGTCCTATAATTCACCCCTCCACTTT. Translated, it gives CASSQGQGSYNSPLHF.

The chain uses TRBV11-2 and TRBJ2-7; weak D call: TRBD1 (6 bases). Per germline, CDR1 SGHAT and CDR2 FQNNGV. V was trimmed by 2 bases and J by 1 base, leaving 21 bases between them. The CDR3 spans 18 residues. The CDR3: CASSLFSQGPSISYEQYF. The DNA for the CDR3 is TGTGCCAGCAGCTTATTCTCCCAGGGGCCGAGTATATCCTACGAGCAGTACTTC.

A single count supports this clone. The gene calls are TRBV21-1 and TRBJ2-7; TRBD2, the table's D call, lacks a check against the DNA. TRBV21-1 is a listed pseudogene. The CDR3 sequence is 13 residues long. The CDR3 reads CASTKPGAYEQYF. CDR3 DNA: TGTGCCAGCACCAAGCCGGGAGCCTACGAGCAGTACTTC.

The sample holds a few counts of this clone. The chain recombines TRBV25-1 with TRBJ2-7; 11 nucleotides align to TRBD1. Per the germline V gene, CDR1 is MGHDK and CDR2 is SYGVNS. V shed 1 base, J shed 5 bases, and the junction held 4 bases outside the gene matches. The CDR3 runs 15 residues. The CDR3, as DNA: TGTGCCAGCAGTGAATGGGGGACAGGGGGAGACGAGCAGTACTTC. Protein product: CASSEWGTGGDEQYF.